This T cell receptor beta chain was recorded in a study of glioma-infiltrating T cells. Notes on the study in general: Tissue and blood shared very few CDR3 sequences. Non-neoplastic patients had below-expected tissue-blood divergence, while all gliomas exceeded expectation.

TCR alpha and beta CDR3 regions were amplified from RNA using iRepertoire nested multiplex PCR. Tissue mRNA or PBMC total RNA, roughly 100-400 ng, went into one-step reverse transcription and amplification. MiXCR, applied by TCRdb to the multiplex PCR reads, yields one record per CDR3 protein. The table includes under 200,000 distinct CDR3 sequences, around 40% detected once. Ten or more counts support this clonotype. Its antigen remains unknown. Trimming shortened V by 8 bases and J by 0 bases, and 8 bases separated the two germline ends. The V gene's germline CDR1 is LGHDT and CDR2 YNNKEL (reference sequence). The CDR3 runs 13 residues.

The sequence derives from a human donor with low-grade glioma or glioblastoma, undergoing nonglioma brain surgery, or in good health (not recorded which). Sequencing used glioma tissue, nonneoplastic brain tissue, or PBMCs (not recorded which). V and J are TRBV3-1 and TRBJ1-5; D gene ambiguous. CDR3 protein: CASGGVSNQPQHF. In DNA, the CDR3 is TGTGCCAGCGGAGGAGTTAGCAATCAGCCCCAGCATTTT.